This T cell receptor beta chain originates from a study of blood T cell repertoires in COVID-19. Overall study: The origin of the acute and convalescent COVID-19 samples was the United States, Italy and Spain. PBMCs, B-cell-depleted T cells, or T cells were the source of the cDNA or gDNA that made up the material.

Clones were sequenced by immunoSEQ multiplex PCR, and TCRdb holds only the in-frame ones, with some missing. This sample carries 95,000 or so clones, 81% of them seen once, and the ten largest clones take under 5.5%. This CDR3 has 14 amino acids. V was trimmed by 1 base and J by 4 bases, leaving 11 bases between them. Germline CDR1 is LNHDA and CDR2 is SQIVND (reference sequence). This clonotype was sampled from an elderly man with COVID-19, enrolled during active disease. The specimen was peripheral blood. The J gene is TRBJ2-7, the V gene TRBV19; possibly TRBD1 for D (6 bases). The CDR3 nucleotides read TGTGCCAGTAGTATAGGGGGACACTCGTACGAGCAGTACTTC. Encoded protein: CASSIGGHSYEQYF.